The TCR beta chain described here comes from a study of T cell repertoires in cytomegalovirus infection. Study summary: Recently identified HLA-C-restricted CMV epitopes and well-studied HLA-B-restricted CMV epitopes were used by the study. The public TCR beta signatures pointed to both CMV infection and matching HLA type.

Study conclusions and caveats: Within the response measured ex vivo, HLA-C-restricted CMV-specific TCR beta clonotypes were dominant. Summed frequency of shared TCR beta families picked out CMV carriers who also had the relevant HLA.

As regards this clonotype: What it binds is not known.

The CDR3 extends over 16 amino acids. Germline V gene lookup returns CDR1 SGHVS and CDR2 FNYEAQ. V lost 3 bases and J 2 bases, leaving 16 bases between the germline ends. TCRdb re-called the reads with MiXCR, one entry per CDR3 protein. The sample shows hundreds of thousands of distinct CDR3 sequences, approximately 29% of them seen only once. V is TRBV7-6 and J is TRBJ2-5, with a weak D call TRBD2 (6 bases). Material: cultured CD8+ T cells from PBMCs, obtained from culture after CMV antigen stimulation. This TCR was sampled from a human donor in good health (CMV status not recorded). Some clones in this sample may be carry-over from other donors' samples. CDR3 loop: CASSFKVVGGQETQYF. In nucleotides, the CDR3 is TGTGCCAGCAGCTTCAAGGTGGTCGGGGGACAAGAGACCCAGTACTTC.